This T cell receptor beta chain was captured by sequencing in a study of cytomegalovirus exposure and HLA in healthy donors. A remark on this clone: The antigen is undetermined.

The PCR had 60 Vbeta and 13 Jbeta primers. The table came from immunoSEQ multiplex PCR; TCRdb's copy has only in-frame clones and leaves some out. The sample contains around 160,000 clones, approximately 67% of which appear only once. The study sampled nominally healthy donors, though unrecorded immune exposures were likely. Overall study findings and caveats: Clonal expansion, a later analysis showed, was greater in HLA-associated TCR beta chains than in equally common others. Cytomegalovirus status was reportedly diagnosed by the classifier with high specificity and sensitivity. Cytomegalovirus-associated TCR beta chains were listed, numbering 164.

Germline loops: CDR1 MGHRA, CDR2 YSYEKL. CDR3 length equals 17 residues. The clonotype originates from a woman aged 18-29 years in good health and CMV-seropositive. Source material: PBMCs. This rearrangement joins TRBV4-1 to TRBJ2-5, with TRBD2 matching over 13 bases. The last part of the DNA fits TRBJ2-7 better; the J call may be wrong. The CDR3 is CASSFGLAGEVGYEQYF. The CDR3 coding sequence is TGCGCCAGCAGCTTCGGACTAGCGGGAGAAGTTGGTTACGAGCAGTACTTC.